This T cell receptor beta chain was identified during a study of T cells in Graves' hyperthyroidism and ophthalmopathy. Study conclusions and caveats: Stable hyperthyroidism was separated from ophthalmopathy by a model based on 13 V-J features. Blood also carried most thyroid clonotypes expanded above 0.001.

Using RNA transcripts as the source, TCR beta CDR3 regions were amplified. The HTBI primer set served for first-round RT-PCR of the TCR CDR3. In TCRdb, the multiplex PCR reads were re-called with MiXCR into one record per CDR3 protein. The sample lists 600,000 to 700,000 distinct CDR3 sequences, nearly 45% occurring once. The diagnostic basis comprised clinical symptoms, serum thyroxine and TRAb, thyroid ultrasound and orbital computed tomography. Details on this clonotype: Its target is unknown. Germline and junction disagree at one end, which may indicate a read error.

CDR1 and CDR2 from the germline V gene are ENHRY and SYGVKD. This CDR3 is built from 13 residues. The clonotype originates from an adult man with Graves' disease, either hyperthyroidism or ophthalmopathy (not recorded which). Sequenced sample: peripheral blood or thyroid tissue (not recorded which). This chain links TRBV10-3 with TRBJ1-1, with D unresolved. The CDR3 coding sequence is TGTGCCAGCAGTGTTATAAGGGCGGGTGAAGCTTTCTTT. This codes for CASSVIRAGEAFF.